This T cell receptor (beta chain) emerged from a study of T cell responses to AZD1222 COVID-19 vaccine (dated by TCRdb to about 2021). Context from the whole study: AZD1222 recipients with second doses at about 4 weeks or about 12 weeks were pooled, because spike-specific TCR depth and breadth did not differ between schedules. TCR sequencing covered over 230 trial participants: about 210 given two doses of AZD1222 and 26 given two doses of MenACWY control vaccine. Trial participants were enrolled by age into subgroups of 18-55, 56-69 and 70-plus years, and about 150, 27 and 61 TCR-sequenced participants, respectively, were included in these subgroups. Study-wide conclusions, independent of this receptor: The vaccine-associated CD4 TCRs covered the entire spike protein, and the dominant responses fell in regions 160-218 and 743-854. A significant rise in spike-specific TCR breadth and depth was observed after two AZD1222 doses relative to day 0 and relative to MenACWY recipients. Because no day 14 peak-response samples were available, repertoires were characterized only after the peak T cell response. Only five to seven AZD1222 recipients were SARS-CoV-2 seropositive at baseline, limiting conclusions about previously exposed vaccinees. In the small 56-69-year group, the increase in depth fell short of significance, most likely because of low power. Most participants were white British and females outnumbered males, and the authors suggested that clonal diversity may have been underestimated. Epitopes outside the regions mutated in the B.1.351 and B.1.1.7 variants were reportedly recognized by nearly half of the unique spike-specific TCRs.

Notes on this clone: Its specific antigen is unknown. Base qualities are not provided; no much larger clone lies one nucleotide away.

The CDR3 regions of human TCRbeta chains were subjected to immunosequencing. The source study handled its data this way. TCRs in the repertoires were matched against a reference library of SARS-CoV-2-specific TCRs that had been generated with the MIRA antigen-specificity platform. Breadth was defined as the fraction of unique TCRs that were SARS-CoV-2-associated, and depth was defined as the fraction of total T cells that were SARS-CoV-2-associated. Using the MIRA data, every spike-specific TCR was mapped to the spike region that the TCR reacted to and assigned to either a CD4 or a CD8 class. Log10-transformed breadth and depth values were compared by one-way ANOVA with Sidak's multiple comparisons tests. In TCRdb, the immuneACCESS table is reduced to in-frame sequences with V and J assigned. These tables do not hold every clone; where another copy was compared, an unresolved V gene accounts for under half, and the others remain unexplained. D and trimming were read from the DNA, whereas the V and J calls and clone size are those reported in that table. In all, the sample holds approximately 94,000 clones, and over 90% of those were seen once. Approximately 1.7% of the sample is in the top ten clones.

Read against the paper, the sample's time point label means: baseline before first vaccination. Vaccinee samples were obtained from the UK trials COV001 and COV002, which included a single-blind randomized controlled phase 2/3 trial of AZD1222 (ChAdOx1 nCoV-19) in healthy adults. For TCRbeta chain sequencing, PBMC samples were collected from trial participants at day 0 and at day 28 after the second dose. This TCR came from an adult in good health. Sequencing was performed on peripheral blood, taken on day 0 of AZD1222 vaccination.

The CDR3 protein sequence reads: CASSQTTGNSGNTIYF. The DNA reads TGTGCCAGCAGCCAAACGACAGGAAACTCTGGAAACACCATATATTTT. Recombination connected TRBV4-2 to TRBJ1-3; TRBD1 could be the D gene, as 6 bases match. The germline V gene supplies CDR1 LGHNA and CDR2 YNFKEQ. Spanning cysteine to phenylalanine, the CDR3 consists of 16 amino acids. The only DNA kept is the CDR3, 48 bases in frame from the first base. A distance of 11 bases separates the germline ends of V and J, which lose 2 bases and 0 bases respectively.